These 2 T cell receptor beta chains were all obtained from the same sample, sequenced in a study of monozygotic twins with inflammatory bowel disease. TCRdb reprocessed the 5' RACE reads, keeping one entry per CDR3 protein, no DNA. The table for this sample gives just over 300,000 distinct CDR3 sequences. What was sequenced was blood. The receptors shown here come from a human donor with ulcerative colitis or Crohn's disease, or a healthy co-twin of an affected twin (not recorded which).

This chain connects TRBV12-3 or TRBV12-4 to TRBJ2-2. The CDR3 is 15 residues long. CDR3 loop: CASSQYRAYIGELFF.

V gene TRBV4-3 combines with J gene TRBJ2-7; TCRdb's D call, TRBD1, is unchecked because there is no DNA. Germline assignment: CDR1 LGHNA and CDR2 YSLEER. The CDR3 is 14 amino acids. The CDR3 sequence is CDSSQVGGTYEQYF.